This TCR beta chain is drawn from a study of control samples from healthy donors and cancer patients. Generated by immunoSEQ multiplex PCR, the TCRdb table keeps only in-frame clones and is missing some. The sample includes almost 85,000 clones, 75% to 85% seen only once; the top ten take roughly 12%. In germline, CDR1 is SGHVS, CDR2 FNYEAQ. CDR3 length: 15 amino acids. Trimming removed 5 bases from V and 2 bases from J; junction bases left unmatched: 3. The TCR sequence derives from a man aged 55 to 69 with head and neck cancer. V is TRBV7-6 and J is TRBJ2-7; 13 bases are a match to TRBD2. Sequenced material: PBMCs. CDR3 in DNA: TGTGCCAGCAGCCCCGGGACTAGCGGGACCTACGAGCAGTACTTC. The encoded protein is CASSPGTSGTYEQYF.